This T cell receptor beta chain was identified during a study of blood T cell repertoires in COVID-19. Overall study context: The United States, Italy and Spain supplied acute and convalescent COVID-19 samples. From T cells, B-cell-depleted T cells, or PBMCs came the material, which was cDNA or gDNA.

V was shortened by 3 bases and J by 4 bases, with 7 bases between the two germline ends. The CDR3 length is 13 residues. Under the authors' procedure: Quantification of nucleated cells was approximated via reference gene primer amplification. Produced via immunoSEQ multiplex PCR; TCRdb's table is partial and in-frame only. For V, J and clone size, that table is used; D and trimming come from the DNA. The table includes 180,000 or so clones, under 85% detected once. The sequenced sample was peripheral blood. The TCR sequence derives from a woman over 75 with acute or convalescent COVID-19. The V gene is TRBV12-3 or TRBV12-4, the J gene TRBJ1-3; D is ambiguous. In DNA form, the CDR3 reads TGTGCCAGCAGTTTCAACTCGGGAAACACCATATATTTT. Amino acids: CASSFNSGNTIYF.